These 22 T cell receptor beta chains were sequenced from one sample in a study of patients and donors after allogeneic stem cell transplantation. TCRdb fed the RT-PCR reads into MiXCR, producing one record per CDR3 protein. Here the sample spans under 200,000 distinct CDR3 sequences, about 29% being singletons. Sequencing was performed on blood, either unsorted or a sorted T cell fraction (not recorded which). All receptors derive from a human donor who was either an allogeneic HSCT recipient or a stem cell or donor lymphocyte infusion donor (not recorded which). It is not recorded whose cells these are; they may come from a transplant donor.

The chain recombines TRBV29-1 with TRBJ2-7; 9 bases are shared with TRBD2. Trimming cost V 0 bases and J 6 bases; bases outside gene matches: 12. Germline CDR1 is SQVTM and CDR2 is ANQGSEA. This CDR3 has 16 amino acids. CDR3 DNA: TGCAGCGTTGAAGAACCTTGGTCTAGCGGGATTATCGAGCAGTACTTC. Amino acid sequence: CSVEEPWSSGIIEQYF.

This sequence joins TRBV7-3 and TRBJ2-2; D is ambiguous. Trimming removed 2 bases from V and 6 bases from J, with 7 bases in between. CDR3 length equals 13 residues. Germline lookup yields CDR1 SGHTA and CDR2 FQGTGA. In DNA form, the CDR3 reads TGTGCCAGCAGCTTATTAGACGCCGGGGAGCTGTTTTTT. The encoded protein is CASSLLDAGELFF. Using reference TRBV7-3 and TRBJ2-2 for the parts outside the CDR3, the full variable domain is GAGVSQTPSNKVTEKGKYVELRCDPISGHTALYWYRQSLGQGPEFLIYFQGTGAADDSGLPNDRFFAVRPEGSVSTLKIQRTERGDSAVYLCASSLLDAGELFFGEGSRLTVL.

The genes are TRBV12-3 or TRBV12-4 and TRBJ2-2, with no clear D. V was pared by 6 bases and J by 7 bases, with 18 bases between. There are 15 residues in the CDR3. The CDR3 protein is CASRATSTWVGELFF. The CDR3 bases are TGTGCCAGCAGGGCAACTTCGACCTGGGTCGGGGAGCTGTTTTTT.

This clonotype was seen at least ten times. The chain carries TRBV16 and TRBJ1-5, with TRBD1 as a possible D gene (5 bases). From germline, CDR1 is KGHSY and CDR2 FQNENV. Deletions cut 4 bases from V and 0 bases from J, with 10 bases between. The CDR3 covers 15 residues. In DNA, the CDR3 is TGTGCCAGCAGCCGCGGGGCTAATAGCAATCAGCCCCAGCATTTT. It yields the protein CASSRGANSNQPQHF.

This clonotype has only a few counts. CDR3: CATQTGGGEQFF. The CDR3 DNA follows: TGTGCCACCCAGACCGGGGGAGGTGAGCAGTTCTTC. V usage is TRBV7-9 and J usage is TRBJ2-1; TRBD2 is a possible D gene (6 bases). Trimming removed 10 bases at V and 9 bases at J, with 16 bases between. There are 12 residues in the CDR3. Per the germline V gene, CDR1 is SEHNR and CDR2 is FQNEAQ (reference sequence).

This chain links TRBV28 with TRBJ2-3; D call uncertain. Germline V gene lookup returns CDR1 MDHEN and CDR2 SYDVKM. CDR3 length equals 13 residues. V lost 6 bases, J lost 2 bases, and 9 bases lay in between. The CDR3 DNA follows: TGTGCCAGCAGATCACGGGTCACAGATACGCAGTATTTT. Translating gives CASRSRVTDTQYF. The variable domain in full, with the rest retrieved from reference TRBV28 and TRBJ2-3, is DVKVTQSSRYLVKRTGEKVFLECVQDMDHENMFWYRQDPGLGLRLIYFSYDVKMKEKGDIPEGYSVSREKKERFSLILESASTNQTSMYLCASRSRVTDTQYFGPGTRLTVL.

The chain joins TRBV20-1 to TRBJ2-7; TRBD2 aligns across 8 bases. The germline V gene has CDR1 DFQATT and CDR2 SNEGSKA (reference sequence). The CDR3 is 15 amino acids. Unmatched junction bases numbered 8, after V lost 1 base and J lost 3 bases. In DNA, the CDR3 is TGCAGTGCTAGAGTACCAAGCGGGAGTAACTACGAGCAGTACTTC. Translation: CSARVPSGSNYEQYF.

In DNA, the CDR3 is TGTGCCAGCAGTGGGGACGGGACTAGCGGGAGTCCCTACAATGAGCAGTTCTTC. This codes for CASSGDGTSGSPYNEQFF. This chain connects TRBV28 to TRBJ2-1; 14 bases agree with TRBD2. With V trimmed by 5 bases and J by 2 bases, 8 bases remained unmatched. CDR1 MDHEN and CDR2 SYDVKM come from the germline V gene. The CDR3 covers 18 residues. The full variable domain, with the rest looked up from reference TRBV28 and TRBJ2-1, is DVKVTQSSRYLVKRTGEKVFLECVQDMDHENMFWYRQDPGLGLRLIYFSYDVKMKEKGDIPEGYSVSREKKERFSLILESASTNQTSMYLCASSGDGTSGSPYNEQFFGPGTRLTVL.

This clonotype came up a few times. V and J are TRBV13 and TRBJ2-7; no reliable D call. Trimming removed 6 bases at V and 3 bases at J, with 12 bases between. The CDR3 covers 13 residues. Germline V gives CDR1 PRHDT, CDR2 FYEKMQ (reference sequence). CDR3 sequence reads: CASSLSWDYEQYF. In nucleotides, the CDR3 is TGTGCCAGCAGTCTATCCTGGGACTACGAGCAGTACTTC.

The chain combines TRBV19 with TRBJ1-1; the D gene is possibly TRBD1 (5 bases). Germline V lookup: CDR1 LNHDA, CDR2 SQIVND (reference sequence). There are 16 residues in the CDR3. V lost 1 base and J 1 base, leaving 13 bases between the germline ends. The CDR3 is CASSIGVLQGNTEAFF. The CDR3 DNA is TGTGCCAGTAGTATAGGGGTCCTTCAGGGGAACACTGAAGCTTTCTTT.

The chain employs TRBV20-1 and TRBJ1-1, with 8 nucleotides matching TRBD1. Looked up from germline, CDR1 is DFQATT and CDR2 is SNEGSKA (reference sequence). The CDR3 loop spans 16 amino acids. With 5 bases clipped from V and 4 bases from J, the junction kept 15 bases outside the gene matches. In DNA form, the CDR3 reads TGCAGTGCTCAACGGACAGGGACAATAAGCATCACTGAAGCTTTCTTT. It specifies CSAQRTGTISITEAFF.

This clonotype has a handful of counts. The chain uses TRBV4-3 and TRBJ2-2, with D uncertain. Germline V gene sequence: CDR1 LGHNA, CDR2 YSLEER. V was pared by 1 base and J by 3 bases, with 6 bases between. The CDR3 totals 14 residues. The chain's CDR3 is CASSQGQHTGELFF. CDR3 bases: TGCGCCAGCAGCCAAGGACAACACACCGGGGAGCTGTTTTTT.

This clonotype was seen more than once but under ten times. The chain couples TRBV7-2 to TRBJ2-3; 10 bases are shared with TRBD2. V lost 2 bases and J lost 5; bases outside the gene matches: 7. The CDR3 is 16 residues long. Germline CDR1 and CDR2: SGHTA and FQGNSA. CDR3 in amino acids: CASSLLAGAGEDTQYF. The CDR3 bases are TGTGCCAGCAGCTTACTAGCGGGAGCGGGGGAAGATACGCAGTATTTT. Supplemented by reference TRBV7-2 and TRBJ2-3, the full variable domain reads GAGVSQSPSNKVTEKGKDVELRCDPISGHTALYWYRQSLGQGLEFLIYFQGNSAPDKSGLPSDRFSAERTGGSVSTLTIQRTQQEDSAVYLCASSLLAGAGEDTQYFGPGTRLTVL.

There are many counts of this clonotype. The V call is TRBV12-3 or TRBV12-4, the J call TRBJ1-1; D remains unclear. This CDR3 is built from 13 residues. Trimming pared 4 bases from V and 0 bases from J, leaving 6 bases between. The CDR3 nucleotides read TGTGCCAGCAGTTGGGATTTGAACACTGAAGCTTTCTTT. Translation gives CASSWDLNTEAFF.

This clonotype occurred a few times. The chain has TRBV7-9 and TRBJ1-6; a possible D gene is TRBD1 (5 bases). Germline CDR1 is SEHNR and CDR2 is FQNEAQ (reference sequence). The CDR3 is 14 amino acids. The V gene lost 5 bases and the J gene lost 19 bases, with 24 bases spanning the gap. The CDR3 DNA reads as TGTGCCAGCAGCCGAGGCCGGGACTCTTCTTTATATCACTTT. This encodes CASSRGRDSSLYHF.

This clonotype was seen only a few times. The rearrangement joins TRBV4-1 to TRBJ1-3, with unresolved D. Trimming took 2 bases from V and 0 from J, leaving 17 bases between them. CDR3 length equals 18 residues. The germline gives CDR1 MGHRA, CDR2 YSYEKL. The CDR3 reads CASSQPREGVSSGNTIYF. The CDR3 nucleotides read TGCGCCAGCAGCCAACCAAGGGAGGGCGTCAGCTCTGGAAACACCATATATTTT.

In this sample, this clonotype turned up many times. This chain joins TRBV6-6 and TRBJ1-1; D uncertain. The V and J ends lost 5 bases and 1 base respectively, with 5 bases between them. Germline values: CDR1 MNHNY, CDR2 SVGAGI (reference sequence). The CDR3 covers 12 residues. The CDR3 sequence is CASSDPNTEAFF. CDR3 in DNA: TGTGCCAGCAGTGACCCGAACACTGAAGCTTTCTTT.

This clonotype was observed a handful of times. J is TRBJ1-2 and V is TRBV20-1, with D perhaps TRBD1 (6 bases). The V gene lost 1 base and the J gene lost 4 bases, with 13 bases spanning the gap. Germline V lookup: CDR1 DFQATT, CDR2 SNEGSKA (reference sequence). The CDR3 is made up of 14 amino acids. For the CDR3, the DNA is TGCAGTGCTAGAGGCCATACGGACAGCTATGGCTACACCTTC. It specifies CSARGHTDSYGYTF.

This chain links TRBV24-1 with TRBJ2-6, with 9 bases lining up with TRBD2. Germline CDR1 and CDR2: KGHDR and SFDVKD. V lost 5 bases to trimming and J lost 0 bases; unmatched junction nucleotides: 7. This CDR3 spans 18 amino acids. The chain's CDR3 is CATSGLAGARSGANVLTF. CDR3 in DNA: TGTGCCACCAGTGGCTTAGCGGGAGCCCGCTCTGGGGCCAACGTCCTGACTTTC.

This clonotype was detected a few times. The chain links TRBV10-1 to TRBJ1-1; TRBD1 is a possible D gene (5 bases). This CDR3 is 14 amino acids long. V lost 3 bases to trimming and J lost 11 bases, with 19 bases between them. Germline lookup yields CDR1 WNHNN and CDR2 SYGVQD (reference sequence). CDR3 residues: CASSDPQVRQKAFF. The CDR3 DNA is TGCGCCAGCAGTGACCCACAGGTCCGCCAAAAGGCTTTCTTT.

There are a few counts of this clonotype. This chain links TRBV4-2 with TRBJ2-3; tentatively, D is TRBD1 (6 bases). CDR3 length: 14 residues. Trimming removed 2 bases at V and 13 bases at J, with 19 bases between. CDR1 is LGHNA, CDR2 YNFKEQ, per germline. The CDR3 sequence: CASSQSGQIIRKYF. For the CDR3, the DNA is TGTGCCAGCAGCCAATCAGGACAGATCATACGGAAGTATTTT.

This clonotype appeared a few times. The rearrangement links TRBV7-9 to TRBJ2-7; a weak D match, TRBD1 (7 bases). The germline gives CDR1 SEHNR, CDR2 FQNEAQ (reference sequence). The CDR3 consists of 14 residues. V lost 4 bases to trimming and J lost 0 bases, with 10 bases between them. The CDR3 protein is CASSSRGASYEQYF. In DNA, the CDR3 is TGTGCCAGCAGCTCCAGGGGGGCCTCCTACGAGCAGTACTTC.